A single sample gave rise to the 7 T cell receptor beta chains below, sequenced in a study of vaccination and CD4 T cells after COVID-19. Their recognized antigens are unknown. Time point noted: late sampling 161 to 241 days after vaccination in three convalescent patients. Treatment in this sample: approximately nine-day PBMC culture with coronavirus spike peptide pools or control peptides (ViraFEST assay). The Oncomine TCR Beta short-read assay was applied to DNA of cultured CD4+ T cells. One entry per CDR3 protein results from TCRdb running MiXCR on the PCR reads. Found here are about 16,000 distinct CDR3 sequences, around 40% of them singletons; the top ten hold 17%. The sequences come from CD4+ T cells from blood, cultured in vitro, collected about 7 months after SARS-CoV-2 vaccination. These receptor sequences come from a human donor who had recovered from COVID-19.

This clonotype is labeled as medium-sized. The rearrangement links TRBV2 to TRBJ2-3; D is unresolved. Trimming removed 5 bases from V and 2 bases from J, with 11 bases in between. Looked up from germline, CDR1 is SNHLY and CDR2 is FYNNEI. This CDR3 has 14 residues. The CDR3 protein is CASSYYPSTDTQYF. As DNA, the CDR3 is TGTGCCAGCAGTTACTATCCTTCCACAGATACGCAGTATTTT.

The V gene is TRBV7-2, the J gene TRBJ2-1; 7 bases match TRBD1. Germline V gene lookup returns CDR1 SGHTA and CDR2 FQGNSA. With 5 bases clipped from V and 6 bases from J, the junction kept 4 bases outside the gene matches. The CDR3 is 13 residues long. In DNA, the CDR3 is TGTGCCAGCAGCCTGGGACAGTTCAATGAGCAGTTCTTC. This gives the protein CASSLGQFNEQFF.

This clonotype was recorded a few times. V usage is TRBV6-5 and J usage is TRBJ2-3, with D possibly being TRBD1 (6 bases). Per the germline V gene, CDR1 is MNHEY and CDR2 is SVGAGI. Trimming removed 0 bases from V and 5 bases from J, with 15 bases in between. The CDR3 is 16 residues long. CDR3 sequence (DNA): TGTGCCAGCAGTTACTCTGCAGGGGCCGGAGAAGATACGCAGTATTTT. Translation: CASSYSAGAGEDTQYF.

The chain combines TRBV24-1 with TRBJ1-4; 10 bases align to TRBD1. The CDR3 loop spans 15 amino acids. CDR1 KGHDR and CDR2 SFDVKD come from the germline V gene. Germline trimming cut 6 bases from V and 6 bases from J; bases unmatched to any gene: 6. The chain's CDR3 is CATSSGTGDDEKLFF. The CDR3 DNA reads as TGTGCCACCAGTTCCGGGACAGGGGACGATGAAAAACTGTTTTTT.

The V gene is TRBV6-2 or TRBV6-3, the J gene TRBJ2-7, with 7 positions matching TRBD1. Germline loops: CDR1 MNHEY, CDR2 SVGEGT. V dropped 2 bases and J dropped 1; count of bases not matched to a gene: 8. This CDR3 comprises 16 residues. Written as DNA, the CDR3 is TGTGCCAGCAGTTACCCCGACAGGGCTGTTTCCTACGAGCAGTACTTC. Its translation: CASSYPDRAVSYEQYF.

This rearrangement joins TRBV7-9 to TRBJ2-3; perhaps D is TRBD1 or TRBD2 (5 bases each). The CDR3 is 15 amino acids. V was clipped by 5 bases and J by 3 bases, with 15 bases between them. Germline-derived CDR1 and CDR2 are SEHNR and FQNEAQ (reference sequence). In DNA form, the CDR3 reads TGTGCCAGCAGCCCCAGACAGACGGGGACAGATACGCAGTATTTT. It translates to CASSPRQTGTDTQYF.

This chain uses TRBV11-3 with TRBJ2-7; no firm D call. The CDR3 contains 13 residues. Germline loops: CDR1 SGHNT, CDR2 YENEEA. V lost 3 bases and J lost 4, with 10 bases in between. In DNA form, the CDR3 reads TGTGCCAGCAGCTTTACTCGGCTTTACGAGCAGTACTTC. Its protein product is CASSFTRLYEQYF. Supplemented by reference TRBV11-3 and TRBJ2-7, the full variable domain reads EAGVVQSPRYKIIEKKQPVAFWCNPISGHNTLYWYLQNLGQGPELLIRYENEEAVDDSQLPKDRFSAERLKGVDSTLKIQPAELGDSAVYLCASSFTRLYEQYFGPGTRLTVT.